This T cell receptor (beta chain) was sequenced during a study of T-cell memory formation after mild COVID-19. For the study at large: TCR clusters largely stayed donor specific. Study-wide findings and caveats: CM and EM subsets held most contracting CD4+ clones; EMRA held CD8+ ones.

Constant-segment primers served in 5'RACE that generated TCR alpha and TCR beta cDNA libraries bearing sample barcodes and UMIs. One entry per CDR3 protein, called by TCRdb with MiXCR from the 5' RACE reads. The sample consists of some 130,000 distinct CDR3 sequences, about 15% of them appearing once. The junction had 4 bases not matched to a gene; V was cut back by 5 bases and J by 9 bases. This CDR3 region has 12 residues. In this sample, this clonotype turned up many times. Antigen specificity is unknown. This sequence joins TRBV12-3 or TRBV12-4 and TRBJ2-1, with TRBD2 identical over 7 bases. Sequencing used PBMCs or a T cell subset sorted from them (not recorded which). The sequence was obtained from an adult woman who had mild COVID-19 (a few samples of this study predate the infection). Cell type and time point are not known. Written as DNA, the CDR3 is TGTGCCAGCAGTGTGACTAGCCGTGAGCAGTTCTTC. It yields the protein CASSVTSREQFF.